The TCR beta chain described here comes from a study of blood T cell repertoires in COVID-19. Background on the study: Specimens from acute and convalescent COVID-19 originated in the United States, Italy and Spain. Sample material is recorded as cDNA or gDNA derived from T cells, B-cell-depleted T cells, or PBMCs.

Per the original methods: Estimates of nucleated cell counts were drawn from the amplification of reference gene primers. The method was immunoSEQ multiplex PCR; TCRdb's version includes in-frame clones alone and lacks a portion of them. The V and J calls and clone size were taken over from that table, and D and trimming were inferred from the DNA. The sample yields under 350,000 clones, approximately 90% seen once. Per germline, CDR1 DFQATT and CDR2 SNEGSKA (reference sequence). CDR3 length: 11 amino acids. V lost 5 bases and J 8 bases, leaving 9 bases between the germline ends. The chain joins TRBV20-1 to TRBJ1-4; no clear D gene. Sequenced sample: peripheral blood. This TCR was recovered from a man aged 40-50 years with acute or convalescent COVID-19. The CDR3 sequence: CSAVRQEKLFF. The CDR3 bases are TGCAGTGCTGTCCGACAAGAAAAACTGTTTTTT.